One and the same sample provided the 29 T cell receptor beta chains below, sequenced in a study of blood T cells in healthy people across ages. Sample-barcoded 5' priming and a J-beta primer mix drove a second PCR of 7 to 11 cycles. TCRdb re-called the 5' RACE reads through MiXCR, storing one row per CDR3 protein. The table includes fewer than 1,000,000 distinct CDR3 sequences, roughly 44% detected once. The sequencing input was blood. These TCRs come from a man between 60 and 70 years old in good health.

V gene TRBV28 combines with J gene TRBJ1-2, with TRBD1 matching over 9 bases. After removal of 5 bases from V and 8 bases from J, the junction contained 6 bases not matched to a gene. The CDR3 spans 13 residues. Germline loops: CDR1 MDHEN, CDR2 SYDVKM. CDR3 in DNA: TGTGCCAGCAGTGGACAGGGGTTGGGCGGCTACACCTTC. It is translated as CASSGQGLGGYTF.

This clonotype was observed a few times. This sequence joins TRBV10-1 and TRBJ2-7; 9 nucleotides agree with TRBD1. In germline, CDR1 is WNHNN, CDR2 SYGVQD (reference sequence). J gave up 5 bases and V 0 bases, and 2 bases lay outside the gene matches. The CDR3 extends over 14 amino acids. CDR3 residues: CASSESGTGHEQYF. As DNA, the CDR3 is TGCGCCAGCAGTGAGTCTGGGACAGGGCACGAGCAGTACTTC.

In its sample, this clonotype was seen a few times. V gene TRBV30 combines with J gene TRBJ2-7; maybe TRBD2 (5 bases). The CDR3 is made up of 13 amino acids. V dropped 1 base and J dropped 6 bases, with 13 bases sitting between them. Germline CDR1 and CDR2: GTSNPN and SVGIG (reference sequence). CDR3 in amino acids: CAWSDQGLSEQYF. The CDR3 DNA sequence: TGTGCCTGGAGTGACCAAGGACTCTCCGAGCAGTACTTC.

The J gene is TRBJ2-3, the V gene TRBV9; a weak D match, TRBD1 (6 bases). Per germline, CDR1 SGDLS and CDR2 YYNGEE. V dropped 4 bases and J dropped 2 bases, with 8 bases sitting between them. The CDR3 contains 13 residues. The CDR3 sequence: CASSHRVTDTQYF. For the CDR3, the DNA is TGTGCCAGCAGCCACAGGGTCACAGATACGCAGTATTTT.

This clonotype was observed a handful of times. The chain joins TRBV27 to TRBJ1-5; TRBD1 might be the D (6 bases). This CDR3 region has 13 residues. CDR1 and CDR2 (germline): MNHEY, SMNVEV (reference sequence). The germline V and J ends were trimmed by 5 bases and 4 bases, with 9 bases remaining between them. The CDR3 is CASSMQGNQPQHF. The CDR3 DNA sequence: TGTGCCAGCAGTATGCAGGGGAATCAGCCCCAGCATTTT.

This clonotype was found a few times. The rearrangement joins TRBV6-2 or TRBV6-3 to TRBJ2-7, with D tentatively TRBD1 (6 bases). Trimming took 6 bases from V and 3 from J, leaving 15 bases between them. Germline loops: CDR1 MNHEY, CDR2 SVGEGT. The CDR3 sequence is 14 residues long. CDR3 sequence: CASSRPAGDYEQYF. Written as DNA, the CDR3 is TGTGCCAGCAGCCGCCCGGCAGGGGACTACGAGCAGTACTTC.

The chain couples TRBV6-5 to TRBJ2-6; D gene ambiguous. V gave up 0 bases and J gave up 4 bases, with 7 bases separating them. Germline loops: CDR1 MNHEY, CDR2 SVGAGI. This CDR3 is 15 amino acids long. The CDR3 DNA sequence: TGTGCCAGCAGTTACTCTGTGCCCGGGGCCAACGTCCTGACTTTC. It encodes CASSYSVPGANVLTF.

In its sample, this clonotype was seen many times. V gene TRBV20-1 combines with J gene TRBJ2-5; no reliable D call. The germline gives CDR1 DFQATT, CDR2 SNEGSKA (reference sequence). Deletions cut 3 bases from V and 5 bases from J, with 10 bases between. This CDR3 has 12 amino acids. The CDR3 DNA sequence: TGCAGTGCTAGTAAACAGACGGAGACCCAGTACTTC. This translates into CSASKQTETQYF.

V is TRBV20-1 and J is TRBJ1-6, with D possibly matching TRBD1 (5 bases). V was trimmed by 5 bases and J by 3 bases, leaving 14 bases between them. The length of the CDR3 is 15 residues. The V gene's germline CDR1 is DFQATT and CDR2 SNEGSKA (reference sequence). The DNA for the CDR3 is TGCAGTGCTGAGATGGGGCGAGGCTATAATTCACCCCTCCACTTT. This codes for CSAEMGRGYNSPLHF.

The CDR3 here is CSASGGVADTQYF. As DNA, the CDR3 is TGCAGTGCTAGCGGGGGGGTGGCCGATACGCAGTATTTT. This rearrangement joins TRBV20-1 to TRBJ2-3; 8 bases align to TRBD2. The CDR3 contains 13 residues. V was clipped by 3 bases and J by 6 bases; unmatched bases: 5. In germline, CDR1 is DFQATT, CDR2 SNEGSKA (reference sequence).

This clonotype turned up a few times. The chain is built from TRBV7-9 and TRBJ2-7; 11 bases agree with TRBD1. This CDR3 spans 17 amino acids. Germline V CDR1 and CDR2: SEHNR, FQNEAQ (reference sequence). V shed 5 bases, J shed 0 bases, and the junction held 9 bases outside the gene matches. The CDR3 DNA is TGTGCCAGCAGCCCAAGGGGGGACAGGGGGTCCTCCTACGAGCAGTACTTC. It is translated as CASSPRGDRGSSYEQYF.

This clonotype was picked up one time. The V call is TRBV20-1, the J call TRBJ1-1; D unclear. V lost 6 bases to trimming and J lost 4 bases, with 12 bases between them. The CDR3 is 12 residues long. The germline V gene encodes CDR1 DFQATT and CDR2 SNEGSKA (reference sequence). CDR3 protein: CSAALVATEAFF. CDR3 DNA: TGCAGTGCCGCCCTGGTCGCCACTGAAGCTTTCTTT.

The chain combines TRBV6-1 with TRBJ2-3, with TRBD1 matching 10 bases. CDR1 MNHNS and CDR2 SASEGT come from the germline V gene. With 6 bases clipped from V and 3 bases from J, the junction kept 9 bases outside the gene matches. The CDR3 is 16 residues long. The DNA for the CDR3 is TGTGCCAGCAGCCACTTAGGGGGACAGGGGACAGATACGCAGTATTTT. This sequence encodes CASSHLGGQGTDTQYF.

In this sample, this clonotype turned up a few times. The chain is built from TRBV18 and TRBJ1-4; 7 bases line up with TRBD1. With V trimmed by 4 bases and J by 0 bases, 5 bases remained unmatched. Germline values: CDR1 KGHSH, CDR2 LQKENI. The CDR3 loop spans 16 amino acids. The CDR3 loop is CASSRDSGATNEKLFF. CDR3 sequence (DNA): TGTGCCAGCTCACGGGACAGTGGAGCAACTAATGAAAAACTGTTTTTT.

This clonotype was seen a few times. The chain uses TRBV20-1 and TRBJ1-6; possible D gene TRBD1, 6 bases. Germline CDR1 and CDR2: DFQATT and SNEGSKA (reference sequence). Trimming left V 5 bases short and J 9 bases short, with 17 bases between. The CDR3 runs 14 residues. DNA of the CDR3: TGCAGTGCTGTTCAGGGGAAAGAATCTTCACCCCTCCACTTT. It translates to CSAVQGKESSPLHF.

This clonotype was seen many times. DNA for the CDR3: TGCAGCGCCCGGGACGGCTCCTACAATGAGCAGTTCTTC. It translates to CSARDGSYNEQFF. The V gene is TRBV20-1, the J gene TRBJ2-1; D possibly uses TRBD1 or TRBD2 (5 bases each). CDR3 length: 13 amino acids. CDR1 is DFQATT and CDR2 is SNEGSKA in the germline V gene (reference sequence).

The rearrangement links TRBV2 to TRBJ2-5; 9 bases map to TRBD1. TRBJ2-7 explains the end of the DNA better; the J call may be wrong. Germline CDR1 is SNHLY and CDR2 is FYNNEI. The CDR3 consists of 16 residues. The CDR3 nucleotides are TGTGCCAGCAGTGAGGGCTGGACAGGGGCAGCCTACGAGCAGTACTTC. It translates to CASSEGWTGAAYEQYF.

The chain carries TRBV14 and TRBJ2-7, with TRBD1 as a possible D gene (6 bases). CDR1 and CDR2 from the germline V gene are SGHDN and FVKESK. V gave up 4 bases and J gave up 1 base, with 14 bases separating them. This CDR3 region has 15 residues. DNA for the CDR3: TGTGCCAGCAGCCCAGAAAACAGGGCATCCTACGAGCAGTACTTC. This gives the protein CASSPENRASYEQYF.

The chain employs TRBV10-3 and TRBJ1-2, with 7 bases aligning to TRBD1. The CDR3 spans 14 residues. The ends lost 7 bases at V and 7 bases at J; junction bases unmatched: 12. Germline assignment: CDR1 ENHRY and CDR2 SYGVKD. Here the CDR3 DNA reads TGTGCCATCAACGCGGGACAGTCCCCTGGTGGCTACACCTTC. Encoded protein: CAINAGQSPGGYTF.

In this sample, this clonotype turned up a few times. The V gene is TRBV27, the J gene TRBJ1-4, with D perhaps matching TRBD1 (5 bases). The V and J ends lost 5 bases and 7 bases respectively, with 23 bases between them. CDR1 is MNHEY and CDR2 is SMNVEV in the germline V gene (reference sequence). The CDR3 runs 17 residues. The CDR3 bases are TGTGCCAGCAGTCCGCCAAGGTGGAGGGGCGTTGGTGAAAAACTGTTTTTT. Amino acids: CASSPPRWRGVGEKLFF.

J is TRBJ1-4 and V is TRBV20-1; 9 bases align to TRBD1. Germline CDR1 and CDR2: DFQATT and SNEGSKA (reference sequence). V trimming: 0 bases; J trimming: 8 bases; junction bases outside the gene matches: 7. The CDR3 runs 15 residues. CDR3 protein: CSARDPGQGWEKLFF. As DNA, the CDR3 is TGCAGTGCTAGAGATCCAGGACAGGGGTGGGAAAAACTGTTTTTT.

The chain has TRBV5-6 and TRBJ2-3, with TRBD1 as a possible D gene (6 bases). The CDR3 is 13 amino acids. Germline V gene sequence: CDR1 SGHDT, CDR2 YYEEEE. With 3 bases removed from V and 6 bases from J, the gap between germline ends came to 11 bases. CDR3 DNA: TGTGCCAGCAGCTACAGGGAATCGGATACGCAGTATTTT. It is translated as CASSYRESDTQYF.

Comment on this clonotype: A much larger clone differs from this one at a single base, so this may be a read error. The chain joins TRBV3-1 to TRBJ2-1; D tentatively fits TRBD1 or TRBD2 (6 bases each). The CDR3 extends over 13 amino acids. Trimming left V 3 bases short and J 8 bases short, with 11 bases between. CDR1 LGHDT and CDR2 YNNKEL come from the germline V gene (reference sequence). CDR3 DNA: TGTGCCAGCAGCCACAGGGGCGGGGATGAGCAGTTCTTC. It specifies CASSHRGGDEQFF.

The V gene is TRBV30, the J gene TRBJ2-1; 8 bases agree with TRBD1. V lost 0 bases, J lost 8 bases, and 0 bases stayed unmatched. The CDR3 sequence is 12 residues long. From germline, CDR1 is GTSNPN and CDR2 SVGIG (reference sequence). The DNA of the CDR3 is TGTGCCTGGAGTGTGACAGGGGATGAGCAGTTCTTC. It encodes CAWSVTGDEQFF.

The rearrangement uses TRBV5-6 and TRBJ2-7; D remains ambiguous. The CDR3 extends over 13 amino acids. V was trimmed by 5 bases and J by 0 bases, leaving 9 bases between them. Germline V gene data show CDR1 as SGHDT and CDR2 as YYEEEE. CDR3 coding DNA: TGTGCCAGCAGTTCCGGGTTCTCCTACGAGCAGTACTTC. Protein: CASSSGFSYEQYF.

The chain employs TRBV6-4 and TRBJ2-3; 11 bases are a match to TRBD2. J lost 1 base, V lost 6 bases, and 3 bases had no gene match. Looked up from germline, CDR1 is MRHNA and CDR2 is SNTAGT. CDR3 length: 15 amino acids. CDR3 nucleotide sequence: TGTGCCAGCAGCAAACTAGCGGGGGGCACAGATACGCAGTATTTT. Translating gives CASSKLAGGTDTQYF.

This clonotype has a handful of counts. The chain links TRBV9 to TRBJ2-1; D remains ambiguous. Trimming removed 1 base at V and 9 bases at J, with 11 bases between. Germline V gene lookup returns CDR1 SGDLS and CDR2 YYNGEE. The CDR3 loop spans 13 amino acids. As DNA, the CDR3 is TGTGCCAGCAGCGTAACCCCTCAAGGTGAGCAGTTCTTC. It is translated as CASSVTPQGEQFF.

The chain couples TRBV5-1 to TRBJ2-7; tentatively, D is TRBD2 (5 bases). Germline assignment: CDR1 SGHRS and CDR2 YFSETQ. The CDR3 is made up of 13 amino acids. Trimming took off 4 bases at V and 5 bases at J, with 13 bases between the two ends. The CDR3, as DNA: TGCGCCAGCAGCCCCGGGGTTCGGAACGAGCAGTACTTC. Translation: CASSPGVRNEQYF.

V is TRBV4-1 and J is TRBJ1-2; D might be TRBD1 (5 bases). The germline CDR1 and CDR2 sequences are MGHRA and YSYEKL. V gave up 0 bases and J gave up 8 bases, with 22 bases separating them. The CDR3 sequence is 17 residues long. CDR3 sequence (DNA): TGCGCCAGCAGCCAAGAAGTTCTGGGCAGGGACTCGTGGGGCTACACCTTC. Encoded protein: CASSQEVLGRDSWGYTF.